Shown below are 27 T cell receptor beta chains from a single sample sequenced in a study of blood T cells in healthy people across ages. Then a second PCR, running roughly 6 to 12 cycles, was carried out with a sample-barcoded 5' primer and a J-beta primer mix. Using its own MiXCR run on the 5' RACE reads, TCRdb lists one record per CDR3 protein. The sample contains about 1.6 million distinct CDR3 sequences, 34% of which appear only once. Material for sequencing was blood. Receptors originate from a woman aged 25 to 39 in good health.

The count of this clonotype is one. The chain employs TRBV9 and TRBJ2-1; 15 bases map to TRBD2. The junction had 7 bases not matched to a gene; V was cut back by 3 bases and J by 0 bases. Germline V gene data show CDR1 as SGDLS and CDR2 as YYNGEE. The CDR3 totals 19 residues. CDR3 in amino acids: CASSGWGTSGRSSYNEQFF. The CDR3 DNA reads as TGTGCCAGCAGCGGATGGGGGACTAGCGGGAGGAGCTCCTACAATGAGCAGTTCTTC.

The chain couples TRBV5-4 to TRBJ1-1, with D maybe TRBD1 (5 bases). Germline-derived CDR1 and CDR2 are SGHNT and YYREEE (reference sequence). V dropped 3 bases and J dropped 3 bases, with 9 bases sitting between them. This CDR3 comprises 13 residues. The CDR3 DNA sequence: TGTGCCAGCAGCTCCGGGACCCACACTGAAGCTTTCTTT. This gives the protein CASSSGTHTEAFF.

This clonotype came up a few times. This chain links TRBV20-1 with TRBJ2-7, with 7 bases that match TRBD2. Germline CDR1 and CDR2: DFQATT and SNEGSKA (reference sequence). V trimming: 3 bases; J trimming: 2 bases; junction bases outside the gene matches: 10. This CDR3 comprises 15 residues. The CDR3 here is CSASPGGTLPYEQYF. The CDR3 DNA is TGCAGTGCTAGCCCCGGGGGGACCCTGCCCTACGAGCAGTACTTC.

The chain employs TRBV7-9 and TRBJ2-1; weak D call: TRBD1 (6 bases). The length of the CDR3 is 13 residues. The V gene lost 6 bases and the J gene lost 7 bases, with 13 bases spanning the gap. CDR1 and CDR2 from the germline V gene are SEHNR and FQNEAQ (reference sequence). The CDR3 reads CASRQGMGNEQFF. CDR3 bases: TGTGCCAGCAGACAGGGAATGGGAAATGAGCAGTTCTTC.

The gene calls are TRBV3-1 and TRBJ1-4; tentatively, D is TRBD1 (6 bases). The CDR3 has 14 residues. The germline CDR1 and CDR2 sequences are LGHDT and YNNKEL (reference sequence). Trimming removed 1 base from V and 6 bases from J, with 9 bases in between. The CDR3 DNA reads TGTGCCAGCAGCCAAGTGGGACACTATGAAAAACTGTTTTTT. It is translated as CASSQVGHYEKLFF.

The chain carries TRBV20-1 and TRBJ2-6, with 12 bases lining up with TRBD2. V shed 0 bases and J 0 bases; nucleotides not matched to a gene: 9. CDR3 length equals 20 residues. Per germline, CDR1 DFQATT and CDR2 SNEGSKA (reference sequence). The CDR3 reads CSARDLRLAGGGSGANVLTF. The CDR3 DNA follows: TGCAGTGCTAGAGATCTTAGGCTAGCGGGAGGGGGCTCTGGGGCCAACGTCCTGACTTTC.

This clonotype was seen a single time. The rearrangement links TRBV2 to TRBJ1-2; the D gene is possibly TRBD1 (6 bases). Germline lookup yields CDR1 SNHLY and CDR2 FYNNEI. Trimming left V 6 bases short and J 8 bases short, with 16 bases between. This CDR3 is built from 13 residues. CDR3 DNA sequence: TGTGCCAGCAGGAAGGCGGGGGGCGACGGCTACACCTTC. Translating gives CASRKAGGDGYTF.

This clonotype has a single count. A much larger clone differs by one base, so this may be a read error. V gene TRBV29-1 combines with J gene TRBJ2-7; possible D gene TRBD2, 5 bases. Trimming cost V 8 bases and J 7 bases, with 27 bases left between them. CDR1 and CDR2 from the germline V gene are SQVTM and ANQGSEA. This CDR3 has 15 residues. In DNA, the CDR3 is TGCAGCTCACTAGATCGGAGACCTGCCGACAATGAGCAGTACTTC. The encoded protein is CSSLDRRPADNEQYF.

This chain connects TRBV9 to TRBJ2-6; no clear D gene. V lost 0 bases and J 0 bases, leaving 4 bases between the germline ends. In germline, CDR1 is SGDLS, CDR2 YYNGEE. The CDR3 is made up of 15 amino acids. The DNA of the CDR3 is TGTGCCAGCAGCGTAGCTATCTCTGGGGCCAACGTCCTGACTTTC. It translates to CASSVAISGANVLTF.

This clonotype was recorded a few times. This rearrangement joins TRBV5-1 to TRBJ2-4, with 10 nucleotides matching TRBD1. The DNA end is a closer match to TRBJ2-7, so the J assignment may be wrong. Germline loops: CDR1 SGHRS, CDR2 YFSETQ. The CDR3 sequence is 15 residues long. Written as DNA, the CDR3 is TGCGCCAGCAGCTTGGAAGGGGACAGGGGCCACGAGCAGTACTTC. Residues: CASSLEGDRGHEQYF.

The J gene is TRBJ1-6, the V gene TRBV18; D is ambiguous. V lost 2 bases to trimming and J lost 7 bases, with 6 bases between them. CDR3 size: 13 residues. Looked up from germline, CDR1 is KGHSH and CDR2 is LQKENI. This CDR3 reads CASSPSKNSPLHF. As DNA, the CDR3 is TGTGCCAGCTCACCATCAAAGAATTCACCCCTCCACTTT.

CDR3: CASSLRQGPGNQPQHF. The DNA for the CDR3 is TGTGCCAGCAGTTTAAGGCAGGGGCCGGGCAATCAGCCCCAGCATTTT. This chain uses TRBV12-3 or TRBV12-4 with TRBJ1-5; possible D gene TRBD1, 6 bases. V lost 2 bases, J lost 2 bases, and 13 bases lay in between. The CDR3 spans 16 residues.

The V and J genes are TRBV20-1 and TRBJ2-1, with TRBD2 identical over 13 bases. The V segment lost 6 bases and the J segment 2 bases; nucleotides outside the gene matches: 10. Per the germline V gene, CDR1 is DFQATT and CDR2 is SNEGSKA (reference sequence). The CDR3 covers 17 residues. CDR3 DNA: TGCAGTGCCCCCGGACTAGCGGGGGTCGTTACCTACAATGAGCAGTTCTTC. Translating it yields CSAPGLAGVVTYNEQFF.

The chain combines TRBV5-1 with TRBJ1-2, with D perhaps TRBD1 (5 bases). Deletions cut 6 bases from V and 4 bases from J, with 16 bases between. The germline V gene has CDR1 SGHRS and CDR2 YFSETQ. This CDR3 is 14 amino acids long. As DNA, the CDR3 is TGCGCCAGCAAAAGGGACTCGACCTTCTATGGCTACACCTTC. This encodes CASKRDSTFYGYTF.

This clonotype appeared a single time. Being one base from a much bigger clone, this may be a read error. CDR3 loop: CASSFVISTGTQYF. CDR3 nucleotides: TGTGCCAGCAGTTTCGTCATCAGCACAGGTACGCAGTATTTT. The gene calls are TRBV6-2 or TRBV6-3 and TRBJ2-3; a weak D match, TRBD1 (5 bases). Germline V gene data show CDR1 as MNHEY and CDR2 as SVGEGT. The CDR3 consists of 14 residues.

The chain links TRBV18 to TRBJ2-5, with D perhaps matching TRBD2 (5 bases). The CDR3 spans 14 residues. CDR1 and CDR2 (germline): KGHSH, LQKENI. With 1 base removed from V and 2 bases from J, the gap between germline ends came to 8 bases. The CDR3 is CASSPQRIQETQYF. Written as DNA, the CDR3 is TGTGCCAGCTCACCACAGCGGATTCAAGAGACCCAGTACTTC.

This clonotype was seen a few times. The V and J genes are TRBV27 and TRBJ2-6; D unresolved. The germline CDR1 and CDR2 sequences are MNHEY and SMNVEV (reference sequence). Deletions cut 8 bases from V and 0 bases from J, with 11 bases between. This CDR3 contains 15 residues. The CDR3 loop reads CASLDLSSGANVLTF. CDR3 nucleotides: TGTGCCAGCCTAGACCTCAGCTCTGGGGCCAACGTCCTGACTTTC. The full variable domain, in which reference TRBV27 and TRBJ2-6 provide the parts outside the CDR3, is EAQVTQNPRYLITVTGKKLTVTCSQNMNHEYMSWYRQDPGLGLRQIYYSMNVEVTDKGDVPEGYKVSRKEKRNFPLILESPSPNQTSLYFCASLDLSSGANVLTFGAGSRLTVL.

Only one count was recorded for this clonotype. At one of its ends the junction is not consistent with the germline gene, which may arise from a read error. This rearrangement joins TRBV5-6 to TRBJ2-2, with TRBD1 as a possible D gene (6 bases). The germline gives CDR1 SGHDT, CDR2 YYEEEE. This CDR3 is built from 13 residues. CDR3 region: CTSSLGQTGELFF. DNA for the CDR3: TGTACCAGCAGCCTCGGACAGACCGGGGAGCTGTTTTTT. The variable domain in full, with the rest retrieved from reference TRBV5-6 and TRBJ2-2, is DAGVTQSPTHLIKTRGQQVTLRCSPKSGHDTVSWYQQALGQGPQFIFQYYEEEERQRGNFPDRFSGHQFPNYSSELNVNALLLGDSALYLCTSSLGQTGELFFGEGSRLTVL.

The chain links TRBV2 to TRBJ2-5; 8 bases match TRBD2. Trimming removed 2 bases from V and 5 bases from J; junction bases left unmatched: 10. The length of the CDR3 is 16 residues. Per the germline V gene, CDR1 is SNHLY and CDR2 is FYNNEI. The CDR3 sequence: CASSEIEIGLAETQYF. The CDR3 coding sequence is TGTGCCAGCAGTGAAATCGAAATAGGACTAGCCGAGACCCAGTACTTC. The variable domain in full, completed from reference TRBV2 and TRBJ2-5, reads EPEVTQTPSHQVTQMGQEVILRCVPISNHLYFYWYRQILGQKVEFLVSFYNNEISEKSEIFDDQFSVERPDGSNFTLKIRSTKLEDSAMYFCASSEIEIGLAETQYFGPGTRLLVL.

The V gene is TRBV2, the J gene TRBJ1-2; D is possibly TRBD1 (5 bases). Germline V CDR1 and CDR2: SNHLY, FYNNEI. V lost 3 bases to trimming and J lost 3 bases, with 8 bases between them. The CDR3 totals 13 residues. The CDR3 DNA follows: TGTGCCAGCAGTGACGGGACGCACTATGGCTACACCTTC. It translates to CASSDGTHYGYTF.

V gene TRBV2 combines with J gene TRBJ1-6; 9 nucleotides agree with TRBD1. Germline CDR1 reads SNHLY; CDR2 reads FYNNEI. V was clipped by 6 bases and J by 4 bases; unmatched bases: 7. The CDR3 is made up of 16 amino acids. The CDR3 coding sequence is TGTGCCAGCAGCCGCGAAGGACAGGGGTATAATTCACCCCTCCACTTT. Translating it yields CASSREGQGYNSPLHF.

The chain combines TRBV25-1 with TRBJ1-2; 8 nucleotides line up with TRBD1. CDR3 length equals 12 residues. With 6 bases clipped from V and 6 bases from J, the junction kept 3 bases outside the gene matches. Germline V gene data show CDR1 as MGHDK and CDR2 as SYGVNS. In DNA, the CDR3 is TGTGCCAGCAGCATGACAGGGGATGGCTACACCTTC. It codes for CASSMTGDGYTF.

The V and J genes are TRBV28 and TRBJ2-1, with 9 bases that match TRBD2. Germline assignment: CDR1 MDHEN and CDR2 SYDVKM. V shed 6 bases and J 1 base; nucleotides not matched to a gene: 4. This CDR3 has 15 amino acids. The CDR3 DNA sequence: TGTGCCAGCAGCAACCTAGCGGGATCCTACAATGAGCAGTTCTTC. This encodes CASSNLAGSYNEQFF.

The chain has TRBV3-1 and TRBJ2-5; the D gene is possibly TRBD1 (6 bases). Germline-derived CDR1 and CDR2 are LGHDT and YNNKEL (reference sequence). V lost 1 base and J 7 bases, leaving 16 bases between the germline ends. CDR3 size: 15 residues. As DNA, the CDR3 is TGTGCCAGCAGCCAAGGTCCCCTGGGGGCAGTGACCCAGTACTTC. Its translation: CASSQGPLGAVTQYF.

This clonotype was counted only a few times. The rearrangement uses TRBV7-3 and TRBJ1-1, with a possible D match to TRBD1 (6 bases). Trimming pared 4 bases from V and 4 bases from J, leaving 13 bases between. Germline CDR1 and CDR2: SGHTA and FQGTGA. This CDR3 has 14 residues. CDR3 sequence: CASSSREGGTEAFF. DNA for the CDR3: TGTGCCAGCAGCTCCAGGGAAGGGGGCACTGAAGCTTTCTTT.

A few counts support this clonotype. This chain uses TRBV20-1 with TRBJ1-5; D unclear. The length of the CDR3 is 13 residues. Germline values: CDR1 DFQATT, CDR2 SNEGSKA (reference sequence). The V end was cut by 6 bases, the J end by 0 bases, with 9 bases between. The DNA for the CDR3 is TGCAGTGCGGAACTTTATAGCAATCAGCCCCAGCATTTT. Amino acid sequence: CSAELYSNQPQHF.

In this sample, this clonotype turned up once. This rearrangement joins TRBV24-1 to TRBJ2-1; the match to TRBD2 covers 8 bases. V gave up 4 bases and J gave up 6 bases; unmatched junction bases: 4. Germline lookup yields CDR1 KGHDR and CDR2 SFDVKD. The CDR3 runs 14 residues. CDR3 sequence: CATSEGSGSNEQFF. In DNA form, the CDR3 reads TGTGCCACCAGTGAGGGCAGCGGGAGCAATGAGCAGTTCTTC.